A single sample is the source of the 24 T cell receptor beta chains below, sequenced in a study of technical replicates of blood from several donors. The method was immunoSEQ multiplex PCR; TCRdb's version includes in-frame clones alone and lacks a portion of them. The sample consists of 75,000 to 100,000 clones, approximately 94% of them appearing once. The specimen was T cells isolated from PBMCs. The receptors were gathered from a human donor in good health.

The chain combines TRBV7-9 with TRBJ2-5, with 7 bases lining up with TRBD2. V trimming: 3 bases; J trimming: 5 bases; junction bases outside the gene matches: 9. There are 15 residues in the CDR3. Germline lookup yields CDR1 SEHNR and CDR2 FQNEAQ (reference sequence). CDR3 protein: CASSLIRLALETQYF. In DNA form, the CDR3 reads TGTGCCAGCAGCTTGATAAGACTAGCACTGGAGACCCAGTACTTC. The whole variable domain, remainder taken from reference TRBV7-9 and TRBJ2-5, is DTGVSQNPRHKITKRGQNVTFRCDPISEHNRLYWYRQTLGQGPEFLTYFQNEAQLEKSRLLSDRFSAERPKGSFSTLEIQRTEQGDSAMYLCASSLIRLALETQYFGPGTRLLVL.

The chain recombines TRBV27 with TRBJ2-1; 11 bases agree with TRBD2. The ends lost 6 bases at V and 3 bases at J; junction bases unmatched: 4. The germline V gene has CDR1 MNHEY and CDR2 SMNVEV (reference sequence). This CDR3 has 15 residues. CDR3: CASRAGTSGYNEQFF. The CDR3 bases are TGTGCCAGCAGGGCCGGGACTAGCGGCTACAATGAGCAGTTCTTC.

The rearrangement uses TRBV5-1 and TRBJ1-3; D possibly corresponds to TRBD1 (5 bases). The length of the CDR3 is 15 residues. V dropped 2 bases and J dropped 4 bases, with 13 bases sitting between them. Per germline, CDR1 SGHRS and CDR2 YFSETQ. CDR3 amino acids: CASSFQGGFGNTIYF. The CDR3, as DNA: TGCGCCAGCAGCTTCCAGGGAGGGTTCGGAAACACCATATATTTT.

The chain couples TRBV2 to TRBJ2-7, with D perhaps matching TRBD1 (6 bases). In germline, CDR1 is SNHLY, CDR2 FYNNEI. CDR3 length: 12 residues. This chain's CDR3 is CAGGQGAYEQYF. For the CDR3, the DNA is TGTGCAGGGGGTCAGGGCGCCTACGAGCAGTACTTC.

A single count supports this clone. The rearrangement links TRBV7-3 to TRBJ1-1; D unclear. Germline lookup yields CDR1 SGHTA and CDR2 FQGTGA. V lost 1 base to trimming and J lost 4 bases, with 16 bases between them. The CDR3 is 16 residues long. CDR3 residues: CASSLSGVAGITEAFF. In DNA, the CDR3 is TGTGCCAGCAGCTTAAGTGGCGTCGCGGGGATCACTGAAGCTTTCTTT.

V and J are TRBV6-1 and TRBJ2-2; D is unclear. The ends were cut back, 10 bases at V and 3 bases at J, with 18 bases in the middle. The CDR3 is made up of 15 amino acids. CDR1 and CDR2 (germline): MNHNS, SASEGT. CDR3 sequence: CATHPPTSYTGELFF. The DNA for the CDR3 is TGTGCCACCCACCCCCCGACATCGTACACCGGGGAGCTGTTTTTT.

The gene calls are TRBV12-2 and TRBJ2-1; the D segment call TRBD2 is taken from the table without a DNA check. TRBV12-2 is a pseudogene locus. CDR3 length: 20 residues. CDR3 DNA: TGTGCAAGTCGCTTAATCATGCGGGTAGCGGGAGGGCCGTCGTACAATGAGCAGTTCTTC. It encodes CASRLIMRVAGGPSYNEQFF.

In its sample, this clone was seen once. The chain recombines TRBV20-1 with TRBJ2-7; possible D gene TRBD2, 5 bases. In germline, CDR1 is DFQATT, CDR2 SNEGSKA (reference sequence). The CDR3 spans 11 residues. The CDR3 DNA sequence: TGCAGCCAGCGGATTTCCTACGAGCAGTACTTC. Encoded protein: CSQRISYEQYF.

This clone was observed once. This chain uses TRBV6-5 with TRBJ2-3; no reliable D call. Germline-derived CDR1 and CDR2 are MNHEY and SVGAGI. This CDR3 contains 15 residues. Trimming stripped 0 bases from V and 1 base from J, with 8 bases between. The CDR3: CASSYSPTRTDTQYF. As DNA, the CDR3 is TGTGCCAGCAGTTACTCTCCCACTCGCACAGATACGCAGTATTTT.

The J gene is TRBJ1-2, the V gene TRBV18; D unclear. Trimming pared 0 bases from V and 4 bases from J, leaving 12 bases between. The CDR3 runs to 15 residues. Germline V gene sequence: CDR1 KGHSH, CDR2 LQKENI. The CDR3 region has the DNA TGTGCCAGCTCACCACCTCTGGAGCCTAGCTATGGCTACACCTTC. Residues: CASSPPLEPSYGYTF.

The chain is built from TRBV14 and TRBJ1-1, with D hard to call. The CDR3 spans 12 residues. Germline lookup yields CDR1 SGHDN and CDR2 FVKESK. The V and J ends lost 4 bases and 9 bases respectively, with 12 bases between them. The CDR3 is CASSLSRVKAFF. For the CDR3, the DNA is TGTGCCAGCAGCCTCAGTCGGGTAAAAGCTTTCTTT.

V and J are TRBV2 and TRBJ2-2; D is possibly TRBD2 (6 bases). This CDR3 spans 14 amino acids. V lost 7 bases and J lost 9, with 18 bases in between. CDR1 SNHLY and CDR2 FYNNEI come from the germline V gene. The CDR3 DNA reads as TGTGCCAGCACCCTGGATGGGGAGGTCTGGGAGCTGTTTTTT. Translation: CASTLDGEVWELFF.

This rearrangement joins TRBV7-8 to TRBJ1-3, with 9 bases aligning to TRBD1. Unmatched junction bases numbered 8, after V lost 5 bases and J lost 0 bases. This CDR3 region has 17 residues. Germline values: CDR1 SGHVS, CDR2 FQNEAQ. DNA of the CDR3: TGTGCCAGCAGCCTATTGACAGGGGGTCACTCTGGAAACACCATATATTTT. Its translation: CASSLLTGGHSGNTIYF.

The CDR3 spells CASSLFSSLGQGAPYEQYF. The CDR3 DNA is TGTGCCAGCAGTTTATTTTCTAGTTTAGGGCAGGGGGCCCCCTACGAGCAGTACTTC. The chain recombines TRBV28 with TRBJ2-7; 8 bases are shared with TRBD1. CDR1 MDHEN and CDR2 SYDVKM come from the germline V gene. The CDR3 consists of 19 residues. V was clipped by 1 base and J by 2 bases; unmatched bases: 16.

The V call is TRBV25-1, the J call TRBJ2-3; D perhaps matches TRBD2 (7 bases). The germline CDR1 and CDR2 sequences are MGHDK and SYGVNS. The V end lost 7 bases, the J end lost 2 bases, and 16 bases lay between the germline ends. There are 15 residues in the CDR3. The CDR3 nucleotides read TGTGCCAGCAACCCGAGGGGGGGAAACACAGATACGCAGTATTTT. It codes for CASNPRGGNTDTQYF.

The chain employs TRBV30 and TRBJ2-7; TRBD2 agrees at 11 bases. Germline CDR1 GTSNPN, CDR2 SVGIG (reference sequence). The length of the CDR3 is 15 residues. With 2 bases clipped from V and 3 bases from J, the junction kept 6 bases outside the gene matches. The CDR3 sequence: CAWSKGTSGNYEQYF. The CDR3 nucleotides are TGTGCCTGGAGTAAGGGGACTAGCGGAAACTACGAGCAGTACTTC.

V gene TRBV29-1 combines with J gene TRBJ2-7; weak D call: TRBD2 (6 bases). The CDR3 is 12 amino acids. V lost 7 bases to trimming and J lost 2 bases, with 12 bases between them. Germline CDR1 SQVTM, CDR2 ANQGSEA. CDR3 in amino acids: CSGEDGTYEQYF. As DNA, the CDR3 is TGCAGCGGGGAGGACGGTACCTACGAGCAGTACTTC.

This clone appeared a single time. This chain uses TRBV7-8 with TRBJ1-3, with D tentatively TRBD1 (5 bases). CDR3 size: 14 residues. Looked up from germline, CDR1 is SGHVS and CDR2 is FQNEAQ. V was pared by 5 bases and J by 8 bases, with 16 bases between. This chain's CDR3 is CASSQRRGGDTIYF. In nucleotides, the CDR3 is TGTGCCAGCAGCCAGCGGAGGGGAGGAGACACCATATATTTT.

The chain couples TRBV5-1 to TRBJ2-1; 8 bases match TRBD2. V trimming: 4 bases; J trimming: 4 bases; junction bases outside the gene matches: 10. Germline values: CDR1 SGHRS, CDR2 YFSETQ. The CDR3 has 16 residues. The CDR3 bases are TGCGCCAGCAGCCTCGGGGGGGCGGGAGTTTACAATGAGCAGTTCTTC. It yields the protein CASSLGGAGVYNEQFF.

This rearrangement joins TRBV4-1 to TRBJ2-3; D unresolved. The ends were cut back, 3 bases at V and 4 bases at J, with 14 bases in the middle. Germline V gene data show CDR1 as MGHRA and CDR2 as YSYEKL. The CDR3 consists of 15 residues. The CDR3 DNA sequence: TGCGCCAGCAGCCAGATACGAGGCTTCCCAGATACGCAGTATTTT. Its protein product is CASSQIRGFPDTQYF.

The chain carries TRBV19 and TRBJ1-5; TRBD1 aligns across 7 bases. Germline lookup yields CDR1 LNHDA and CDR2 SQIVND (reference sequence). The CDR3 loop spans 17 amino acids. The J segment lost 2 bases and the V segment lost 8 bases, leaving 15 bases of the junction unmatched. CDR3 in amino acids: CASGGYRGSFGNQPQHF. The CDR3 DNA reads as TGTGCCAGTGGGGGCTACAGGGGTAGTTTCGGCAATCAGCCCCAGCATTTT.

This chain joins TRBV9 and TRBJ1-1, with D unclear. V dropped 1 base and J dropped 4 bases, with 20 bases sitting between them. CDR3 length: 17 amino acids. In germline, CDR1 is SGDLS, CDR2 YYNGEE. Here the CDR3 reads CASSVFGGVSGSTEAFF. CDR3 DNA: TGTGCCAGCAGCGTATTTGGCGGGGTTTCGGGAAGCACTGAAGCTTTCTTT. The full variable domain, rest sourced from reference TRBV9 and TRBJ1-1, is DSGVTQTPKHLITATGQRVTLRCSPRSGDLSVYWYQQSLDQGLQFLIQYYNGEERAKGNILERFSAQQFPDLHSELNLSSLELGDSALYFCASSVFGGVSGSTEAFFGQGTRLTVV.

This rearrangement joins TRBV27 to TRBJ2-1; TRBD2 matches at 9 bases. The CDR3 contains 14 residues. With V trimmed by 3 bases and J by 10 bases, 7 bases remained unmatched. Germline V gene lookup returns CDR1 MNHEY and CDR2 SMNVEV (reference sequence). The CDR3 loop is CASSFSSGNWEQFF. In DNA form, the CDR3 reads TGTGCCAGCAGTTTTTCTAGCGGGAATTGGGAGCAGTTCTTC.

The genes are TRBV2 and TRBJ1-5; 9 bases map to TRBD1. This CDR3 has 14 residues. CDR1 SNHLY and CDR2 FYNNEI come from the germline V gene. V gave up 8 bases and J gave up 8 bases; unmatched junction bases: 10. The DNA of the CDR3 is TGTGCCAGCGGAAGGACAGGGGAGACCGAGCCCCAGCATTTT. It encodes CASGRTGETEPQHF.